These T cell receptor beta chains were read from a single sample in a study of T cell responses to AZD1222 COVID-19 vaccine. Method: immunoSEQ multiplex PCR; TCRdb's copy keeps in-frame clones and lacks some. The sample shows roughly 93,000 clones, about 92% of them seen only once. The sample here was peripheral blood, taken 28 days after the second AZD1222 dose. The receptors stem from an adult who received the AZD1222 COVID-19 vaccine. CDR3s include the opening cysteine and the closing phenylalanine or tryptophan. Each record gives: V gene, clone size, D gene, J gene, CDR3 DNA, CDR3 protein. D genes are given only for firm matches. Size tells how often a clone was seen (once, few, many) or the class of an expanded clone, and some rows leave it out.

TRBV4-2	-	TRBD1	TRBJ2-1	TGTGCCAGCAGCCAAGGAATTACAGGGGGAGTCCACAATGAGCAGTTCTTC	CASSQGITGGVHNEQFF
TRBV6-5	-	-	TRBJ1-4	TGTGCCAGCAGACTCTCAACGGGAGCTAATGAAAAACTGTTTTTT	CASRLSTGANEKLFF
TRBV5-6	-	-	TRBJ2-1	TGTGCCAGCAGCTTGCAGGGCGGGTACGGGAATGAGCAGTTCTTC	CASSLQGGYGNEQFF
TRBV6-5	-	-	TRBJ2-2	TGTGCCAGCAGTTACTTTGGGTTAGGGGACACCGGGGAGCTGTTTTTT	CASSYFGLGDTGELFF
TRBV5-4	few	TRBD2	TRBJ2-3	TGTGCCAGCAGCCGGACTAGCGGGGCCACAGATACGCAGTATTTT	CASSRTSGATDTQYF
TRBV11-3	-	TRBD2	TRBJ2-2	TGTGCCAGCAGCTCACTCCGGACTAGCGGGGCGAACACCGGGGAGCTGTTTTTT	CASSSLRTSGANTGELFF
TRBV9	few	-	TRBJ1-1	TGTGCCAGCAGCGTAAAGCCGGGGGTGGTTTTCTTT	CASSVKPGVVFF
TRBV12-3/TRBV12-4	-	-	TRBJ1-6	TGTGCCAGCAGTAAAATGGGTTCACCCCTCCACTTT	CASSKMGSPLHF
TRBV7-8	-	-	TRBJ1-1	TGTGCCAGCAGCACAAGGGGCCTAAACACTGAAGCTTTCTTT	CASSTRGLNTEAFF
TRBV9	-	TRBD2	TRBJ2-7	TGTGCCAGCAGCGTAGGGTCGCGGGGGGCCGCCTACGAGCAGTACTTC	CASSVGSRGAAYEQYF
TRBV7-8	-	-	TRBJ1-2	TGTGCCAGCAGCTTAGCGGGGGGGACAATAACCGTTGGCTACACCTTC	CASSLAGGTITVGYTF
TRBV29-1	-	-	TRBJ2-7	TGCAGCGTTGGGTCAGGGGTACCCTACGAGCAGTACTTC	CSVGSGVPYEQYF
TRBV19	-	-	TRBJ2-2	TGTGCCAGTAGTATAAACTCGTTCTCCGGGGAGCTGTTTTTT	CASSINSFSGELFF
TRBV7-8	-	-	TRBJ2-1	TGTGCCAGCGGGACGGGTCGTTACAATGAGCAGTTCTTC	CASGTGRYNEQFF
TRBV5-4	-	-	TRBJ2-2	TGTGCCAGCAGCTTGCAGGGTGGAACCGGGGAGCTGTTTTTT	CASSLQGGTGELFF
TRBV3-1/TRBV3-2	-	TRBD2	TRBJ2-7	TGTGCCAGCAGCCAAGATTCGGGCGGGGGGTACGAGCAGTACTTC	CASSQDSGGGYEQYF
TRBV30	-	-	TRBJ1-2	TGTGCCTGGGGGGATACAGGGACCTATGGCTACACCTTC	CAWGDTGTYGYTF
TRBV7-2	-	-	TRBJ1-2	TGTGCCAGCAGTTTTACGGGAGACTCCTTCTATGGCTACACCTTC	CASSFTGDSFYGYTF
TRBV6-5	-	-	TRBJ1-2	TGTGCCAGCAGTTACGACAGGTCGAGGGATGGCTACACCTTC	CASSYDRSRDGYTF
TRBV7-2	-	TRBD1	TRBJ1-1	TGTGCCAGCAGCCTATCAGGGGGCCTGAACACTGAAGCTTTCTTT	CASSLSGGLNTEAFF
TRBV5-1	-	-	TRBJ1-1	TGCGCCAGCAGCTTGGACGGCACCTGGAACACTGAAGCTTTCTTT	CASSLDGTWNTEAFF
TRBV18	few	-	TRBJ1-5	TGTGCCAGCTCACTACCGACAGGAGATAGCAATCAGCCCCAGCATTTT	CASSLPTGDSNQPQHF
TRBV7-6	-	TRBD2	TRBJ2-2	TGTGCCAGCAGCTTAGTCCCCGCGGGGGGGTTACCCGGGGAGCTGTTTTTT	CASSLVPAGGLPGELFF
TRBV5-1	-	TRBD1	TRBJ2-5	TGCGCCAGCAGCACAGGACAGGTCGGGGAGACCCAGTACTTC	CASSTGQVGETQYF
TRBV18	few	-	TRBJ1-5	TGTGCCAGCTCACCAGGCGGGTATAGCAATCAGCCCCAGCATTTT	CASSPGGYSNQPQHF
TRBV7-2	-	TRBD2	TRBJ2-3	TGTGCCAGCAGCTTAGACCCAGCGGGGGCGGGGACAGATACGCAGTATTTT	CASSLDPAGAGTDTQYF
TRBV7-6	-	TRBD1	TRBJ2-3	TGTGCCAGCAGCTGGGGTGAGGGGGCGCTTACAGATACGCAGTATTTT	CASSWGEGALTDTQYF
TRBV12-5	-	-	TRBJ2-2	TGTGCTAGTGGTAACCCCGTAAGGGGGACGAACACCGGGGAGCTGTTTTTT	CASGNPVRGTNTGELFF
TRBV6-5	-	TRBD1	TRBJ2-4	TGTGCCAGCAGTTACGCCGATGGGACAGTAAACATTCAGTACTTC	CASSYADGTVNIQYF
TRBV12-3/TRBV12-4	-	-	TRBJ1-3	TGTGCCAGCAGACACAGGGATGGAAACACCATATATTTT	CASRHRDGNTIYF
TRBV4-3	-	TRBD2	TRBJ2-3	TGCGCCAGCAGCCGAAGGACTAGCGGGGGCACAGATACGCAGTATTTT	CASSRRTSGGTDTQYF
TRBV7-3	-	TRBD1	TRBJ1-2	TGTGCCAGCAGCCCGCAGGGGGCTAACTATGGCTACACCTTC	CASSPQGANYGYTF
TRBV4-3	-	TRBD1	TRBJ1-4	TGCGCCAGCAGTCAAGGGGGCACAGGGGGCGTATGGGAAAAACTGTTTTTT	CASSQGGTGGVWEKLFF
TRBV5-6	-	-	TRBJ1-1	TGTGCCAGCAGCTTGGGGCCACCTTCCATAGGTGACACTGAAGCTTTCTTT	CASSLGPPSIGDTEAFF
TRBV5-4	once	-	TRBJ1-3	TGTGCCAGCAGCACGGACTCCCACTCGGGAAACACCATATATTTT	CASSTDSHSGNTIYF
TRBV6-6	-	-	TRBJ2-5	TGTGCCAGCAGGCCCCCTCTAGGACAGTCTCAAGAGACCCAGTACTTC	CASRPPLGQSQETQYF
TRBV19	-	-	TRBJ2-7	TGTGCCAGTAGTGCCACAGATTGGGGTGAGCAGTACTTC	CASSATDWGEQYF
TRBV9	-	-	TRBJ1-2	TGTGCCAGCAGCGTAGGGACGGACTATGGCTACACCTTC	CASSVGTDYGYTF
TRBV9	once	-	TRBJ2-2	TGTGCCAGCAGCCCCTTATCACTGAACACCGGGGAGCTGTTTTTT	CASSPLSLNTGELFF
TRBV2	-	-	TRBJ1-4	TGTGCCAGCAGTCGCATGGGGGGCGCTTCTGAAAAACTGTTTTTT	CASSRMGGASEKLFF
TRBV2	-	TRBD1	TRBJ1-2	TGTGCCAGCAGCAGGGGGGACGGCTACACCTTC	CASSRGDGYTF
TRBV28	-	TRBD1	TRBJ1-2	TGTGCCAGCAGCCCTACGGACAGGCCTAACTATGGCTACACCTTC	CASSPTDRPNYGYTF
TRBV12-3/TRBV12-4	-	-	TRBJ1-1	TGTGCCAGCAGCCTCCTGGACACTGAAGCTTTCTTT	CASSLLDTEAFF
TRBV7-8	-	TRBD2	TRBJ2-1	TGTGCCAGCAGCTTAGGGATGTTAGCGGGGGCAATCTTACGAGGTAATGAGCAGTTCTTC	CASSLGMLAGAILRGNEQFF
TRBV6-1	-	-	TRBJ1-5	TGTGCCAGCAGTGAAGCTTATCAGGTTAGCAATCAGCCCCAGCATTTT	CASSEAYQVSNQPQHF
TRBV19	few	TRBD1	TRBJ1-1	TGTGCCAGTAGTCTCGGACAGGGGAACACTGAAGCTTTCTTT	CASSLGQGNTEAFF
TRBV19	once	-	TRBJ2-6	TGTGCCAGTAGTATATCGACAGCCCACTCTGGGGCCAACGTCCTGACTTTC	CASSISTAHSGANVLTF
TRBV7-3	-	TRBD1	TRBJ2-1	TGTGCCAGCAGCTTAATGGTTACAGGGGACAATGAGCAGTTCTTC	CASSLMVTGDNEQFF
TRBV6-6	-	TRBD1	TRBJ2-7	TGTGCCAGCAGTTACCTTCAGGGGGCGCGACGCTACGAGCAGTACTTC	CASSYLQGARRYEQYF
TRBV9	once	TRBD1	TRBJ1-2	TGTGCCAGCAGCGTAGGCCAGGGGGGGACGGAGGATTATGGCTACACCTTC	CASSVGQGGTEDYGYTF
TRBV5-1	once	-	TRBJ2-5	TGCGCCAGCATACGGGGCGACCCCGGGGATCGCAGAATGCAAGAGACCCAGTACTTC	CASIRGDPGDRRMQETQYF
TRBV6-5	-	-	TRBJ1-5	TGTGCCAGCAGGGGGGGACTAAAGGGCCAGCCCCAGCATTTT	CASRGGLKGQPQHF
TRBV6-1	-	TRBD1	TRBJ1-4	TGTGCCAGCAGTGATCTGACAGGGACAGGGAGGATGGAACTGTTTTTT	CASSDLTGTGRMELFF
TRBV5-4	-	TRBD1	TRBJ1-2	TGTGCCAGCAGCCTCTTTCGGGACAGGGAGGTCTATGGCTACACCTTC	CASSLFRDREVYGYTF
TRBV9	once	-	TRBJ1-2	TGTGCCAGCAGCGTAGACCAGCCGGCAGGCGCATATGATGGCTACACCTTC	CASSVDQPAGAYDGYTF
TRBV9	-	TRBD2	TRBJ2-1	TGTGCCAGCAGCGCCGGACTAGCCTACAATGAGCAGTTCTTC	CASSAGLAYNEQFF
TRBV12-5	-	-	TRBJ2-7	TGTGCTAGTGGACATCCTACAGGGTGGCTACACTACGAGCAGTACTTC	CASGHPTGWLHYEQYF
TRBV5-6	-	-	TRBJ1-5	TGTGCCAGCAGCTTGAATCGAAGGGATCAGCCCCAGCATTTT	CASSLNRRDQPQHF
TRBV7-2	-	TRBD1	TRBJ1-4	TGTGCCAGCAGCTTGGACAGGGTTGAAAAACTGTTTTTT	CASSLDRVEKLFF